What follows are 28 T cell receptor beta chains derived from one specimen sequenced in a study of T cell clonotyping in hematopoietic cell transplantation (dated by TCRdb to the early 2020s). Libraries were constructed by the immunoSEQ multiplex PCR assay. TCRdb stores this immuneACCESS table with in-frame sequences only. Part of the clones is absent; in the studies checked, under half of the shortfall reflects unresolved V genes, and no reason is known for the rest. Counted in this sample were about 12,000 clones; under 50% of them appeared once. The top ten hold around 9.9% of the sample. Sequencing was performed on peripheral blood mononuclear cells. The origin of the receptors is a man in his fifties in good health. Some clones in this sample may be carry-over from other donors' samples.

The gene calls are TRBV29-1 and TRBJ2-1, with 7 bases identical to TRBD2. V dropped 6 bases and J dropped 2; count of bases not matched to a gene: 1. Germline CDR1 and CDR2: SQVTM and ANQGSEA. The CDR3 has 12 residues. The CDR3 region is CSVGTTYNEQFF. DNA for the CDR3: TGCAGCGTAGGGACTACCTACAATGAGCAGTTCTTC.

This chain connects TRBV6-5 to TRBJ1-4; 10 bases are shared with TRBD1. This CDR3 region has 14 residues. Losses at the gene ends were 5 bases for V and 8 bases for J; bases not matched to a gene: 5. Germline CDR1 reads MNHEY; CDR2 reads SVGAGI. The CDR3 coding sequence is TGTGCCAGCAGTGGGGACAGGGGAGTCGAAAAACTGTTTTTT. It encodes CASSGDRGVEKLFF.

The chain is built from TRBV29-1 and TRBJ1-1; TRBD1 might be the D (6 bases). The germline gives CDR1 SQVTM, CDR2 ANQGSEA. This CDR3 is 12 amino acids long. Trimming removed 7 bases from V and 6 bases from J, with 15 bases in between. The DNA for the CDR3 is TGCAGCGCATACAGGGAGGGCGCTGAAGCTTTCTTT. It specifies CSAYREGAEAFF.

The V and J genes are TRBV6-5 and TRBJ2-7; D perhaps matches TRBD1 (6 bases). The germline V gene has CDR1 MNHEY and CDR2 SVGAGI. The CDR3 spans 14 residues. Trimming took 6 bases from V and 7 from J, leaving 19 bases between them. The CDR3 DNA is TGTGCCAGCAGCCAAACAGGGCCCACGGGGGAGCAGTACTTC. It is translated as CASSQTGPTGEQYF.

CDR3 DNA: TGTGCCAGCAGTGAGGAGGGGACCAGCAATGAGCAGTTCTTC. Protein sequence: CASSEEGTSNEQFF. This chain links TRBV6-1 with TRBJ2-1, with D tentatively TRBD2 (6 bases). This CDR3 region has 14 residues. Germline values: CDR1 MNHNS, CDR2 SASEGT. With 3 bases removed from V and 6 bases from J, the gap between germline ends came to 12 bases.

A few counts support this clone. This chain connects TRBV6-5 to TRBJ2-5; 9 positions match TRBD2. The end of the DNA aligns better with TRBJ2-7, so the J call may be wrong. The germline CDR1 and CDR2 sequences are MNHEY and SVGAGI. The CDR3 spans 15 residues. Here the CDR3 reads CASSATSGWLYEQYF. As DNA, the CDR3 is TGTGCCAGCAGTGCAACTAGCGGGTGGTTATACGAGCAGTACTTC.

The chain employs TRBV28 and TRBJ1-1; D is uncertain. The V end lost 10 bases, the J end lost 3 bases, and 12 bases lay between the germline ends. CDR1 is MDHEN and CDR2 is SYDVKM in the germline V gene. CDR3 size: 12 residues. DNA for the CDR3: TGTGCCATCTCATCGACATACACTGAAGCTTTCTTT. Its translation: CAISSTYTEAFF.

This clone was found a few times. CDR3 protein: CASSQNTRDRVYEQYF. CDR3 bases: TGTGCCAGCAGCCAAAACACACGGGACAGGGTCTACGAGCAGTACTTC. The rearrangement joins TRBV4-2 to TRBJ2-7; TRBD1 aligns across 9 bases. Germline trimming cut 2 bases from V and 3 bases from J; bases unmatched to any gene: 8. CDR3 length equals 16 residues. Per germline, CDR1 LGHNA and CDR2 YNFKEQ.

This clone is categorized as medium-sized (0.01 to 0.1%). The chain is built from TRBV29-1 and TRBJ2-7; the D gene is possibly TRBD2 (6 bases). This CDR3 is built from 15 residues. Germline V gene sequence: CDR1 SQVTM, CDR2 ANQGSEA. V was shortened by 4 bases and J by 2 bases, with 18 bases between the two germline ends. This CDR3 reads CSVVRPGDATYEQYF. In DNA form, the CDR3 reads TGCAGCGTTGTCCGACCGGGGGACGCTACCTACGAGCAGTACTTC.

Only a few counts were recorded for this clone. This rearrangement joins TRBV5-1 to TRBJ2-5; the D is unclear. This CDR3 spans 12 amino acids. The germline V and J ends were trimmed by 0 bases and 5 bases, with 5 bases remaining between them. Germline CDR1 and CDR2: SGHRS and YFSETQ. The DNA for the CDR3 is TGCGCCAGCAGCTTGGCCATGGAGACCCAGTACTTC. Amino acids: CASSLAMETQYF.

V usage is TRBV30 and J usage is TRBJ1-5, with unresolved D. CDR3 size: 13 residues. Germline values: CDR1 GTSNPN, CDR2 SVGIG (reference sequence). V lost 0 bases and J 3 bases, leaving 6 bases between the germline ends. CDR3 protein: CAWSVQSNQPQHF. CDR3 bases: TGTGCCTGGAGTGTACAGTCCAATCAGCCCCAGCATTTT.

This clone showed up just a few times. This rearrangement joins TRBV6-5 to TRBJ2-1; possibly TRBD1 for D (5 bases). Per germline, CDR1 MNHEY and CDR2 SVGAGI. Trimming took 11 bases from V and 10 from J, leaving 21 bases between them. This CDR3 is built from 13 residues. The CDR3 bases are TGTGCCGTCTCCGAGCAAGGACACAGAGAGCAGTTCTTC. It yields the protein CAVSEQGHREQFF.

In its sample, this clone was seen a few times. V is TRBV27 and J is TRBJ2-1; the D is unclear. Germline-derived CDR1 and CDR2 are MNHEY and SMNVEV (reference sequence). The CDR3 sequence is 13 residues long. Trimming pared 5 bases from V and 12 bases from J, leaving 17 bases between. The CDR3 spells CASSPGPNYGQFF. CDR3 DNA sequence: TGTGCCAGCAGTCCAGGACCCAACTATGGGCAGTTCTTC.

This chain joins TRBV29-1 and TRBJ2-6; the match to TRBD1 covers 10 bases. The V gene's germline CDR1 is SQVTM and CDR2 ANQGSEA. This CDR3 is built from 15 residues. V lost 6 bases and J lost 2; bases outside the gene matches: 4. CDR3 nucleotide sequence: TGCAGCGTAAGACAGGGGGCGGCTGGGGCCAACGTCCTGACTTTC. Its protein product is CSVRQGAAGANVLTF.

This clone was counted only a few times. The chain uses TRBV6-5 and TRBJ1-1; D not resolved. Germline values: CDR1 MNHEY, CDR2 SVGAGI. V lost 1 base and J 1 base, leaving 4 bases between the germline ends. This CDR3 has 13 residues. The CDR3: CASSYLRNTEAFF. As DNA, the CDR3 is TGTGCCAGCAGTTACTTACGGAACACTGAAGCTTTCTTT.

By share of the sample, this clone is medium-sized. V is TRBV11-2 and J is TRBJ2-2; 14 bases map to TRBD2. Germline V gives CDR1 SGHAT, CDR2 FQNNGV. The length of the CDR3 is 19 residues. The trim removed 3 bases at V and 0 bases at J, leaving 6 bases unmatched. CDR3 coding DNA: TGTGCCAGCAGCTTCCCGGGACTAGCGGGGGCCCCGAACACCGGGGAGCTGTTTTTT. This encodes CASSFPGLAGAPNTGELFF.

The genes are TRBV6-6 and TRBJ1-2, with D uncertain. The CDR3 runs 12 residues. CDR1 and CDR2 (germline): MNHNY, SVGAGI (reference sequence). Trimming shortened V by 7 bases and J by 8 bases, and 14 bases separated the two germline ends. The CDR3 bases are TGTGCCAGCAATGAGGGTGCTTTCGGCTACACCTTC. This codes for CASNEGAFGYTF.

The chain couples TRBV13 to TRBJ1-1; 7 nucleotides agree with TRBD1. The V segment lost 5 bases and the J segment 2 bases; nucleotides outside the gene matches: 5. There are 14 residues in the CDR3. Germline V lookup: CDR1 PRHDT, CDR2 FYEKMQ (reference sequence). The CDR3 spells CASSQDRFNTEAFF. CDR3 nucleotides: TGTGCCAGCAGCCAGGACAGGTTTAACACTGAAGCTTTCTTT.

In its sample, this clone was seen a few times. The CDR3 DNA is TGTGCCATTCGACAGGTCACGAACACTGAAGCTTTCTTT. Translation gives CAIRQVTNTEAFF. The chain employs TRBV10-3 and TRBJ1-1; tentative D call: TRBD1 (6 bases). Trimming removed 9 bases from V and 1 base from J, with 12 bases in between. The CDR3 sequence is 13 residues long. Germline assignment: CDR1 ENHRY and CDR2 SYGVKD.

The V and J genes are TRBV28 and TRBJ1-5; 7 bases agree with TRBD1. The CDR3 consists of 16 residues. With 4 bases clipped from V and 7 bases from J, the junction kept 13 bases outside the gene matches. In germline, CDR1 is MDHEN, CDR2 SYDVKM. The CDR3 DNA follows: TGTGCCAGCAGTTCACCCGGGACAGTGAAGGGGCAGCCCCAGCATTTT. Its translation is CASSSPGTVKGQPQHF.

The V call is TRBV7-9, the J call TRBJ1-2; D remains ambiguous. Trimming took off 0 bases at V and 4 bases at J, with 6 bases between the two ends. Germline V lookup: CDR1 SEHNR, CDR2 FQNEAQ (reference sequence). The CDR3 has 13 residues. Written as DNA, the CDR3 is TGTGCCAGCAGCTTAGCGCATATCTATGGCTACACCTTC. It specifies CASSLAHIYGYTF.

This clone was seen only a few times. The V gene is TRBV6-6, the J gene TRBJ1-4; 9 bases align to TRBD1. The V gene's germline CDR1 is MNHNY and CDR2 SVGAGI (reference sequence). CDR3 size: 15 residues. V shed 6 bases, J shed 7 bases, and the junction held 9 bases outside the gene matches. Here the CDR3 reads CASSINRGLSEKLFF. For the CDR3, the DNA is TGTGCCAGCAGCATAAACAGGGGGCTGAGTGAAAAACTGTTTTTT.

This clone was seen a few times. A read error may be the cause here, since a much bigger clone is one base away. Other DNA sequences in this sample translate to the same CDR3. CDR3 DNA sequence: TGTGCCAGCAGTCCAACCGACAGGGCGGCAGGGATCTATGGCTACACCTTC. This encodes CASSPTDRAAGIYGYTF. V usage is TRBV7-3 and J usage is TRBJ1-2, with TRBD1 identical over 7 bases. The CDR3 covers 17 residues. Germline values: CDR1 SGHTA, CDR2 FQGTGA. The V and J ends lost 6 bases and 4 bases, in that order; junction bases with no gene match: 17.

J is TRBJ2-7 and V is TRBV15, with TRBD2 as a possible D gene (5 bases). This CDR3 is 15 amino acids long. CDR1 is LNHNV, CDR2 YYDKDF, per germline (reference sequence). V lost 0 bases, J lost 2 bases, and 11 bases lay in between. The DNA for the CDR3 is TGTGCCACCAGCAGAGAGGGAGCCCACCCCTACGAGCAGTACTTC. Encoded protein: CATSREGAHPYEQYF. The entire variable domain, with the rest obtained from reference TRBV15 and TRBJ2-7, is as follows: DAMVIQNPRYQVTQFGKPVTLSCSQTLNHNVMYWYQQKSSQAPKLLFHYYDKDFNNEADTPDNFQSRRPNTSFCFLDIRSPGLGDTAMYLCATSREGAHPYEQYFGPGTRLTVT.

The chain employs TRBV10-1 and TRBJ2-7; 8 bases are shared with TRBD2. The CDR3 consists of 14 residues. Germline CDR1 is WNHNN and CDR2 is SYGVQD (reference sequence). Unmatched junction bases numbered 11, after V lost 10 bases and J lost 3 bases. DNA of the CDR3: TGCGCCACTTCGACCAGCGGGAGAGTCTACGAGCAGTACTTC. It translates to CATSTSGRVYEQYF.

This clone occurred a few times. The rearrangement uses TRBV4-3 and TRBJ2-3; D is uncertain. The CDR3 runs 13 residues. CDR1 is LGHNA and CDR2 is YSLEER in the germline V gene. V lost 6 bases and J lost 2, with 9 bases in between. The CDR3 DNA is TGCGCCAGCAGTCCTCCGTTCACAGATACGCAGTATTTT. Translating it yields CASSPPFTDTQYF.

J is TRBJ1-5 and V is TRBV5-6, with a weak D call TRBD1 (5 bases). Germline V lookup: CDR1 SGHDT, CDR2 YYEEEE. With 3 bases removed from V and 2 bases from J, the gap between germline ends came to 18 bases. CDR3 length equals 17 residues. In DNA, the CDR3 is TGTGCCAGCAGCTCCCTACTTGATCGGGACGGCAATCAGCCCCAGCATTTT. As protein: CASSSLLDRDGNQPQHF.

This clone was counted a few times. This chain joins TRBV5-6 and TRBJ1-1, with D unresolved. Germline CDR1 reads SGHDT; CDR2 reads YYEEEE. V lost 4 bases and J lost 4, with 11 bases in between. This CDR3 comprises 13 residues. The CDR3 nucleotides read TGTGCCAGCAGCGAGGACGTGGGCACTGAAGCTTTCTTT. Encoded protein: CASSEDVGTEAFF.